Following are 26 T cell receptor beta chains from one sample sequenced in a study of T cells after posttransplantation cyclophosphamide. Produced via immunoSEQ multiplex PCR; TCRdb's table is partial and in-frame only. The sample yields 35,000 to 45,000 clones, without any singletons. The specimen was PBMCs. These receptors were obtained from a man aged 35-49 years in good health, CMV-negative, and a related stem cell transplant donor.

The rearrangement joins TRBV7-2 to TRBJ2-2; 7 bases agree with TRBD2. The V gene end was trimmed by 6 bases and the J gene end by 0 bases; junction bases not matched to a gene: 7. The CDR3 consists of 16 residues. Germline assignment: CDR1 SGHTA and CDR2 FQGNSA. CDR3 bases: TGTGCCAGCAGACCGGGACTACTCGCGAACACCGGGGAGCTGTTTTTT. This encodes CASRPGLLANTGELFF.

This clone was seen at least ten times. The rearrangement uses TRBV18 and TRBJ2-2, with 7 nucleotides matching TRBD2. The CDR3 spans 18 residues. Trimming at V came to 1 base and at J to 0 bases, leaving 8 bases not matched to a gene. Germline CDR1 is KGHSH and CDR2 is LQKENI. The CDR3 sequence is CASSPLRLASSNTGELFF. The CDR3 DNA reads as TGTGCCAGCTCACCACTCAGACTAGCATCGTCGAACACCGGGGAGCTGTTTTTT.

This clone showed up many times. V usage is TRBV19 and J usage is TRBJ1-4; 8 positions match TRBD1. This CDR3 contains 13 residues. Trimming cost V 6 bases and J 7 bases; bases outside gene matches: 4. From germline, CDR1 is LNHDA and CDR2 SQIVND (reference sequence). The CDR3 DNA follows: TGTGCCAGTAGACAGGACAGGGCTGAAAAACTGTTTTTT. It translates to CASRQDRAEKLFF.

This clone was recorded at least ten times. The gene calls are TRBV6-6 and TRBJ1-3, with 10 bases fitting TRBD1. The CDR3 spans 16 residues. Germline-derived CDR1 and CDR2 are MNHNY and SVGAGI (reference sequence). V lost 6 bases, J lost 0 bases, and 5 bases stayed unmatched. Here the CDR3 DNA reads TGTGCCAGCAGCCGGGACAGGGGATCCTCTGGAAACACCATATATTTT. Translated, it gives CASSRDRGSSGNTIYF.

This clone was counted ten times or more. The chain joins TRBV5-6 to TRBJ1-5, with D maybe TRBD1 (5 bases). Germline V CDR1 and CDR2: SGHDT, YYEEEE. With 0 bases removed from V and 6 bases from J, the gap between germline ends came to 10 bases. CDR3 length: 14 amino acids. The CDR3 nucleotides are TGTGCCAGCAGCTTGGAGGGCAGGGCTCAGCCCCAGCATTTT. The encoded protein is CASSLEGRAQPQHF.

This clone was seen ten or more times. The gene calls are TRBV18 and TRBJ2-6; TRBD1 matches 10 bases. This CDR3 comprises 18 residues. Germline assignment: CDR1 KGHSH and CDR2 LQKENI. After removal of 3 bases from V and 2 bases from J, the junction contained 7 bases not matched to a gene. The CDR3 sequence is CASSPLPGQGTGANVLTF. The CDR3 DNA reads TGTGCCAGCTCACCCCTACCGGGACAGGGGACTGGGGCCAACGTCCTGACTTTC.

This clone has ten or more counts. V gene TRBV18 combines with J gene TRBJ1-1; D might be TRBD1 (6 bases). V was cut by 4 bases and J by 3 bases, with 9 bases left in between. The CDR3 contains 13 residues. Germline loops: CDR1 KGHSH, CDR2 LQKENI. CDR3 sequence: CASSLQGYTEAFF. The DNA of the CDR3 is TGTGCCAGCTCACTACAGGGATACACTGAAGCTTTCTTT.

This clone was counted many times. CDR3 sequence (DNA): TGTGCCAGTCGGAGGGAGGGCCTTGCAGATACGCAGTATTTT. Translating it yields CASRREGLADTQYF. This chain links TRBV19 with TRBJ2-3, with 7 bases that match TRBD2. Germline V lookup: CDR1 LNHDA, CDR2 SQIVND (reference sequence). The CDR3 sequence is 14 residues long. Losses at the gene ends were 8 bases for V and 4 bases for J; bases not matched to a gene: 9.

This clone rates as medium-sized. V is TRBV5-6 and J is TRBJ2-3; 12 bases line up with TRBD2. This CDR3 has 15 amino acids. With V trimmed by 6 bases and J by 7 bases, 9 bases remained unmatched. The germline gives CDR1 SGHDT, CDR2 YYEEEE. For the CDR3, the DNA is TGTGCCAGCACCCCCCCTAGCGGGGGGGCCCATACGCAGTATTTT. As protein: CASTPPSGGAHTQYF.

The sample holds many counts of this clone. The V gene is TRBV25-1, the J gene TRBJ2-2; perhaps TRBD1 as D (7 bases). CDR3 length: 17 amino acids. Trimming cost V 0 bases and J 0 bases, with 11 bases left between them. Germline CDR1 reads MGHDK; CDR2 reads SYGVNS. DNA of the CDR3: TGTGCCAGCAGTGAATATGGCGGGACAGCGAACACCGGGGAGCTGTTTTTT. It translates to CASSEYGGTANTGELFF. Full variable domain (rest looked up from reference TRBV25-1 and TRBJ2-2): EADIYQTPRYLVIGTGKKITLECSQTMGHDKMYWYQQDPGMELHLIHYSYGVNSTEKGDLSSESTVSRIRTEHFPLTLESARPSHTSQYLCASSEYGGTANTGELFFGEGSRLTVL.

V usage is TRBV25-1 and J usage is TRBJ2-2; D not resolved. This CDR3 has 14 residues. Per the germline V gene, CDR1 is MGHDK and CDR2 is SYGVNS. Trimming cost V 3 bases and J 4 bases, with 9 bases left between them. CDR3 in DNA: TGTGCCAGCAGTGATCTGATAGCCACCGGGGAGCTGTTTTTT. Amino acid sequence: CASSDLIATGELFF. The entire variable domain, with the rest obtained from reference TRBV25-1 and TRBJ2-2, is as follows: EADIYQTPRYLVIGTGKKITLECSQTMGHDKMYWYQQDPGMELHLIHYSYGVNSTEKGDLSSESTVSRIRTEHFPLTLESARPSHTSQYLCASSDLIATGELFFGEGSRLTVL.

This clone has a count of ten or more. This chain uses TRBV7-6 with TRBJ1-3; D gene unclear. This CDR3 spans 14 amino acids. V was pared by 1 base and J by 2 bases, with 6 bases between. Germline CDR1 reads SGHVS; CDR2 reads FNYEAQ. The CDR3 here is CASSLGPAGNTIYF. As DNA, the CDR3 is TGTGCCAGCAGCTTAGGGCCAGCTGGAAACACCATATATTTT.

This clone was found many times. The chain is built from TRBV6-5 and TRBJ1-2; weak D call: TRBD1 (6 bases). The CDR3 length is 15 residues. V was shortened by 2 bases and J by 5 bases, with 15 bases between the two germline ends. Germline CDR1 reads MNHEY; CDR2 reads SVGAGI. The CDR3 loop is CASSYGGGQGYGYTF. For the CDR3, the DNA is TGTGCCAGCAGTTACGGCGGGGGGCAAGGGTATGGCTACACCTTC.

Ten or more counts support this clone. The chain links TRBV5-5 to TRBJ1-4, with 7 bases fitting TRBD1. Germline loops: CDR1 SGHKS, CDR2 YYEKEE (reference sequence). The CDR3 loop spans 14 amino acids. V was pared by 7 bases and J by 7 bases, with 10 bases of the junction left unmatched. The CDR3 DNA sequence: TGTGCCAGCTCCGACAGGGTTTCTGGTGAAAAACTGTTTTTT. It yields the protein CASSDRVSGEKLFF.

This clone is classed as medium-sized. The V call is TRBV4-1, the J call TRBJ2-1, with 8 positions matching TRBD2. Germline V lookup: CDR1 MGHRA, CDR2 YSYEKL. The length of the CDR3 is 17 residues. J lost 6 bases, V lost 0 bases, and 10 bases had no gene match. CDR3 loop: CASSQEESGGGSNEQFF. Written as DNA, the CDR3 is TGCGCCAGCAGCCAAGAAGAGTCAGGCGGGGGGAGCAATGAGCAGTTCTTC.

Of note for this clone: Likely a read error: the CDR3 ends without its conserved phenylalanine or tryptophan. The V gene is TRBV6-5, the J gene TRBJ1-1, with 7 bases matching TRBD1. Germline V lookup: CDR1 MNHEY, CDR2 SVGAGI. Losses at the gene ends were 6 bases for V and 7 bases for J; bases not matched to a gene: 8. CDR3 length: 13 residues. In DNA, the CDR3 is TGTGCCAGCAGACAGGGGCCGGTTGGTGAAGCTTTCCTT. This translates into CASRQGPVGEAFL.

This clone appeared many times. The V and J genes are TRBV29-1 and TRBJ2-1; D might be TRBD2 (6 bases). This CDR3 has 11 amino acids. With 7 bases removed from V and 6 bases from J, the gap between germline ends came to 10 bases. Looked up from germline, CDR1 is SQVTM and CDR2 is ANQGSEA. CDR3 nucleotides: TGCAGCGCCCCGGGGGTCAATGAGCAGTTCTTC. This sequence encodes CSAPGVNEQFF.

This clone was found many times. The V call is TRBV15, the J call TRBJ2-3, with 8 bases matching TRBD1. Unmatched junction bases numbered 3, after V lost 4 bases and J lost 0 bases. Germline CDR1 LNHNV, CDR2 YYDKDF (reference sequence). The CDR3 is made up of 15 amino acids. CDR3 sequence: CATSNRTGSTDTQYF. The CDR3 region has the DNA TGTGCCACCAGCAACCGGACAGGGAGCACAGATACGCAGTATTTT.

The sample holds many counts of this clone. The genes are TRBV7-2 and TRBJ2-2, with TRBD2 matching 13 bases. Germline CDR1 reads SGHTA; CDR2 reads FQGNSA. With 7 bases clipped from V and 7 bases from J, the junction kept 9 bases outside the gene matches. The CDR3 runs to 16 residues. The CDR3 nucleotides read TGTGCCAGCACCATCGGGACTAGCGGGAAGATCGGGGAGCTGTTTTTT. Protein product: CASTIGTSGKIGELFF.

Ten or more counts support this clone. This chain uses TRBV19 with TRBJ1-1; D is perhaps TRBD1 (5 bases). Trimming removed 5 bases from V and 0 bases from J, with 16 bases in between. The CDR3 runs 16 residues. Germline CDR1 and CDR2: LNHDA and SQIVND (reference sequence). The CDR3 DNA follows: TGTGCCAGTAGTTTGGGGTTCAGGGCGTTGAACACTGAAGCTTTCTTT. Protein product: CASSLGFRALNTEAFF.

This clone was seen many times. V gene TRBV9 combines with J gene TRBJ2-2; the match to TRBD2 covers 10 bases. J was trimmed by 1 base and V by 0 bases; bases with no gene match: 6. Germline V gene data show CDR1 as SGDLS and CDR2 as YYNGEE. The CDR3 length is 18 residues. CDR3 nucleotides: TGTGCCAGCAGCGTAGGGTTACCTAGCGGGAGGAACACCGGGGAGCTGTTTTTT. Amino acid sequence: CASSVGLPSGRNTGELFF.

CDR3 nucleotides: TGCAGCGGAGTTTACGAGACCCAGTACTTC. As protein: CSGVYETQYF. The V and J genes are TRBV29-1 and TRBJ2-5; D uncertain. The V and J ends lost 7 bases and 5 bases respectively, with 8 bases between them. Germline V gene sequence: CDR1 SQVTM, CDR2 ANQGSEA. This CDR3 spans 10 amino acids.

This clone came up a few times. This chain joins TRBV18 and TRBJ2-1; D possibly corresponds to TRBD2 (6 bases). The germline gives CDR1 KGHSH, CDR2 LQKENI. This CDR3 spans 17 amino acids. V was clipped by 0 bases and J by 0 bases, with 12 bases between them. The CDR3 spells CASSPPWTKSSYNEQFF. The CDR3 DNA reads as TGTGCCAGCTCACCACCGTGGACTAAGAGCTCCTACAATGAGCAGTTCTTC.

At least ten counts were recorded for this clone. This chain links TRBV29-1 with TRBJ1-1; D remains ambiguous. Trimming pared 7 bases from V and 0 bases from J, leaving 3 bases between. The germline V gene encodes CDR1 SQVTM and CDR2 ANQGSEA. The CDR3 has 10 amino acids. CDR3 in amino acids: CSAVNTEAFF. DNA of the CDR3: TGCAGCGCAGTGAACACTGAAGCTTTCTTT.

There are many counts of this clone. CDR3 protein: CASSLGRTDTQYF. In DNA, the CDR3 is TGTGCCAGCAGCTTAGGTAGAACAGATACGCAGTATTTT. V and J are TRBV7-3 and TRBJ2-3; D remains ambiguous. The germline CDR1 and CDR2 sequences are SGHTA and FQGTGA. Trimming left V 2 bases short and J 3 bases short, with 6 bases between. CDR3 length: 13 amino acids.

This clone was counted ten times or more. The genes are TRBV6-1 and TRBJ2-7; 8 nucleotides agree with TRBD1. With V trimmed by 6 bases and J by 3 bases, 4 bases remained unmatched. The germline V gene encodes CDR1 MNHNS and CDR2 SASEGT. The CDR3 runs to 13 residues. The CDR3 DNA reads TGTGCCAGCAGCCTCGACAGGGGCTACGAGCAGTACGTC. Its translation is CASSLDRGYEQYV.